This TCR beta chain was captured in a study of radiotherapy plus CTLA-4 blockade in lung cancer. General study points: There was expansion of tumor-derived TCR clones in blood after radiotherapy plus ipilimumab.

Trimming stripped 7 bases from V and 3 bases from J, with 23 bases between. This CDR3 has 17 residues. Germline values: CDR1 MDHEN, CDR2 SYDVKM. Worth noting for this clone: What it recognizes is unknown.

Clones were sequenced by immunoSEQ multiplex PCR, and TCRdb holds only the in-frame ones, with some missing. The top ten hold more than 8.5% of the sample, which has about 70,000 clones, 79% seen once. The rearrangement uses TRBV28 and TRBJ2-3, with D possibly being TRBD2 (6 bases). The sequencing here drew on peripheral blood, taken from a patient treated with radiotherapy plus ipilimumab. The sequence was collected from a human donor with non-small cell lung cancer who had a complete response to radiotherapy plus ipilimumab. CDR3 loop: CASTPPRGGKVTDTQYF. As DNA, the CDR3 is TGTGCCAGCACTCCCCCCCGTGGCGGGAAGGTAACAGATACGCAGTATTTT.